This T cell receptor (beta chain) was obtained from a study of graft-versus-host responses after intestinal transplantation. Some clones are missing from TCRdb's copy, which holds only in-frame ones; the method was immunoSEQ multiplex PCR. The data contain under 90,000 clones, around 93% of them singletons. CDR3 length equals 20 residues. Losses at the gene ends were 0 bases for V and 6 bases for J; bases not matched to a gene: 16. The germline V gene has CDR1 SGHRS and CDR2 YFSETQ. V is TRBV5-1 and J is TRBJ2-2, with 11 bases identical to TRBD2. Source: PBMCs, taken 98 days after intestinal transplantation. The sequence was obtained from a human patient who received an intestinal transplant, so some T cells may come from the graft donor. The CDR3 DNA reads TGCGCCAGCAGCTTGGTGCTAGCGGGAGGACCCCGGAGTGACGCCGGGGAGCTGTTTTTT. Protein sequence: CASSLVLAGGPRSDAGELFF. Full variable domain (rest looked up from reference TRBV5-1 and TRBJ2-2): KAGVTQTPRYLIKTRGQQVTLSCSPISGHRSVSWYQQTPGQGLQFLFEYFSETQRNKGNFPGRFSGRQFSNSRSEMNVSTLELGDSALYLCASSLVLAGGPRSDAGELFFGEGSRLTVL.